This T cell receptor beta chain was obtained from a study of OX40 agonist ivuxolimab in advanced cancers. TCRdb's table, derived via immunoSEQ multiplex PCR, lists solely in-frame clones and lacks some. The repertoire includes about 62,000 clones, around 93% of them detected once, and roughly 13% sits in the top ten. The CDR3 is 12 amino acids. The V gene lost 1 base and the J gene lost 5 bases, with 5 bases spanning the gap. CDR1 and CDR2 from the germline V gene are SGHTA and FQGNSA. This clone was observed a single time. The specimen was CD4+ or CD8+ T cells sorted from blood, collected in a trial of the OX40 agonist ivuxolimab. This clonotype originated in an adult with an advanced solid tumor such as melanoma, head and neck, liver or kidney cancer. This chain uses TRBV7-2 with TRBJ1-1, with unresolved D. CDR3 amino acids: CASSLEVTEAFF. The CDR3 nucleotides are TGTGCCAGCAGCTTAGAGGTGACTGAAGCTTTCTTT.